This T cell receptor (beta chain) was identified in a study of identical twins. This clonotype appeared many times. One entry per CDR3 protein, called by TCRdb with MiXCR from the 5' RACE reads. The repertoire holds 400,000 to 500,000 distinct CDR3 sequences, with approximately 17% as singletons. Germline lookup yields CDR1 DFQATT and CDR2 SNEGSKA (reference sequence). V lost 0 bases, J lost 2 bases, and 8 bases lay in between. The CDR3 runs to 14 residues. The V and J genes are TRBV20-1 and TRBJ1-3, with D possibly being TRBD1 (5 bases). Sequencing was carried out using naive T cells sorted from blood. The origin of this receptor is a man in his fifties or sixties in good health. CDR3 in amino acids: CSAREGDPGNTIYF. CDR3 DNA sequence: TGCAGTGCTAGAGAGGGGGACCCTGGAAACACCATATATTTT.